This TCR beta chain was observed in a study of beta chain features in type 1 diabetes. Findings of the study overall: Among all four CD4+ subsets, Type 1 diabetes patients had TCRB CDR3s that were moderately but significantly shorter.

Expressed TCRB transcripts got sequenced, as all isolated RNA was reverse transcribed. TCRdb's table, derived via immunoSEQ multiplex PCR, lists solely in-frame clones and lacks some. The table has over 700,000 clones, about a sixth seen once. With respect to this clone: Its target is unknown.

The trim removed 1 base at V and 9 bases at J, leaving 7 bases unmatched. Germline V gives CDR1 LGHNA, CDR2 YNFKEQ. The CDR3 extends over 15 amino acids. The sample was naive CD4+ T cells from blood. The chain is built from TRBV4-2 and TRBJ2-1; 9 positions agree with TRBD2. This sequence was found in a woman aged 18-29 years in good health. CDR3 nucleotides: TGTGCCAGCAGCCAAGTAGCGGGAGCTTCAGGTGAGCAGTTCTTC. Translating gives CASSQVAGASGEQFF.